The entry that follows covers one TCR beta chain sequence. The sample originates from a study of blood T cell repertoires in COVID-19. Overall study context: Samples came from the United States, Italy and Spain, spanning acute and convalescent COVID-19.

During active infection, Seattle patients enrolled and were then monitored through disease. Deletions cut 3 bases from V and 1 base from J, with 7 bases between. The CDR3 is 13 residues long. Germline V lookup: CDR1 SGHDT, CDR2 YYEEEE. Method: immunoSEQ multiplex PCR; TCRdb's copy keeps in-frame clones and lacks some. The sample includes around 280,000 clones, nearly 90% seen only once; the top ten take approximately 12%. The rearrangement joins TRBV5-6 to TRBJ1-1; D gene uncertain. Sequencing input: peripheral blood. This TCR was recovered from a woman in her twenties or thirties with COVID-19, enrolled during active disease. As DNA, the CDR3 is TGTGCCAGCAGCTCCACACAGAACACTGAAGCTTTCTTT. It translates to CASSSTQNTEAFF.